Listed here is a single T cell receptor beta chain. Antigen specificity is unknown. Clones were read by immunoSEQ multiplex PCR, and TCRdb kept only the in-frame ones, dropping some. Counted here are approximately 75,000 clones, 93% occurring once; the ten biggest clones make up roughly 4.7%. The source of the sample is a study of siplizumab effects on memory and regulatory T cells. Findings and limits, study-wide: Researchers could not give a naive or memory phenotype to roughly 75-95% of proliferating CD4+ or CD8+ clones. Sequences that were alloreactive and traceable to unstimulated CD4+ memory cells were significantly reduced by siplizumab.

The CDR3 runs to 15 residues. The germline CDR1 and CDR2 sequences are SGDLS and YYNGEE. Trimming shortened V by 0 bases and J by 4 bases, and 11 bases separated the two germline ends. This TCR was sampled from a human donor in good health. The chain uses TRBV9 and TRBJ2-1, with D possibly matching TRBD1 (6 bases). What was sequenced was CD8+ T cells sorted from blood. CDR3 sequence reads: CASSVERDTYNEQFF. CDR3 DNA sequence: TGTGCCAGCAGCGTAGAAAGGGACACGTACAATGAGCAGTTCTTC. Complete variable domain (other parts from reference TRBV9 and TRBJ2-1): DSGVTQTPKHLITATGQRVTLRCSPRSGDLSVYWYQQSLDQGLQFLIQYYNGEERAKGNILERFSAQQFPDLHSELNLSSLELGDSALYFCASSVERDTYNEQFFGPGTRLTVL.